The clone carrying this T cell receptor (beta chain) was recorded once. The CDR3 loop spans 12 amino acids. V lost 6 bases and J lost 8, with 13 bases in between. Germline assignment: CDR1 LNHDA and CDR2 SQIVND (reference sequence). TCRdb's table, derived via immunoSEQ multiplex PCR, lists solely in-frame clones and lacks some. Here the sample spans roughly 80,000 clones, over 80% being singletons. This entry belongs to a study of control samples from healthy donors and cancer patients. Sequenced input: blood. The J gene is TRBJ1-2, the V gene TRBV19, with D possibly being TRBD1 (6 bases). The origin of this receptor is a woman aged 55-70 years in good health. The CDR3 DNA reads TGTGCCAGTAGGTACAGGGCGGAAGGCTACACCTTC. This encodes CASRYRAEGYTF.